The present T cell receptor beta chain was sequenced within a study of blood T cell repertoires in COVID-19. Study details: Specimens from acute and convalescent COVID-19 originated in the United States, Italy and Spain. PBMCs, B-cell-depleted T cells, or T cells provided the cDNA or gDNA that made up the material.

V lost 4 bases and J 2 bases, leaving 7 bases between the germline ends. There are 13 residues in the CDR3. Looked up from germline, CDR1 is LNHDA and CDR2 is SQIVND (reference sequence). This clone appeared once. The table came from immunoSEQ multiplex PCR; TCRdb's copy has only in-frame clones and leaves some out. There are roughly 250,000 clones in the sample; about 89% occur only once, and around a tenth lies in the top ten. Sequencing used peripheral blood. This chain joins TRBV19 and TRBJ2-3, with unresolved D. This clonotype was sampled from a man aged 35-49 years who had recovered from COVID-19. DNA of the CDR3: TGTGCCAGTAGTACCCGACACACAGATACGCAGTATTTT. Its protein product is CASSTRHTDTQYF.